This TCR beta chain originates from a study of blood T cell repertoires in COVID-19. Per the germline V gene, CDR1 is SEHNR and CDR2 is FQNEAQ (reference sequence). J gave up 4 bases and V 2 bases, and 6 bases lay outside the gene matches. This CDR3 spans 16 amino acids. In the study's own analysis: Estimated nucleated cell counts came from reference gene primer amplification. This table comes from immunoSEQ multiplex PCR, and its TCRdb copy is limited to in-frame clones, with some not included. That table furnishes V, J and clone size, whereas the DNA furnished D and trimming. Of 86,000 or so clones in the sample, over 90% were seen once.

The source is a human donor with active COVID-19. The donor label of this sample is uncertain. The genes are TRBV7-9 and TRBJ2-2; TRBD2 matches at 8 bases. Sequencing was done on a sample of peripheral blood. CDR3 in DNA: TGTGCCAGCAGCTTATCCGGGACTAGGGGCACCGGGGAGCTGTTTTTT. It codes for CASSLSGTRGTGELFF.